The clone carrying this T cell receptor (beta chain) was picked up many times. This record comes from a study of breast tumors, draining lymph nodes, adjacent tissues. MiXCR, applied by TCRdb to the multiplex PCR reads, yields one record per CDR3 protein. The repertoire consists of approximately 280,000 distinct CDR3 sequences, with roughly 30% occurring once and the leading ten covering 0.85% to 1.3%. V was cut by 5 bases and J by 1 base, with 12 bases left in between. Germline values: CDR1 SEHNR, CDR2 FQNEAQ (reference sequence). The CDR3 length is 15 residues. Samples came from axillary lymph nodes draining the breast cancer.

The sequence derives from a female donor with breast cancer. Some clones in this sample may be carry-over from other donors' samples. The chain uses TRBV7-9 and TRBJ1-5; D remains unclear. Sequences were obtained from axillary lymph node tissue. The CDR3 sequence is CASSRTGGSNQPQHF. The CDR3 region has the DNA TGTGCCAGCAGCCGGACCGGTGGGAGCAATCAGCCCCAGCATTTT.